Listed here are 27 T cell receptor beta chains from one sample, sequenced in a study of blood T cell repertoires in COVID-19. Sequencing was performed with immunoSEQ multiplex PCR; in TCRdb, only in-frame clones are kept and a portion is missing. The table includes hundreds of thousands of clones, roughly nine tenths detected once. The specimen sequenced was PBMCs or T cells enriched from blood (not recorded which). Source of these receptors: a man aged 55 to 70 who had recovered from COVID-19.

The chain is built from TRBV5-6 and TRBJ2-1, with 7 bases lining up with TRBD1. Germline V lookup: CDR1 SGHDT, CDR2 YYEEEE. The CDR3 has 12 amino acids. The V and J ends lost 6 bases and 14 bases, in that order; junction bases with no gene match: 11. The CDR3 sequence is CASNLPGTAEFF. The CDR3, as DNA: TGTGCCAGCAACCTCCCCGGGACAGCGGAGTTCTTC.

This clone appeared once. V usage is TRBV18 and J usage is TRBJ1-5; D is possibly TRBD1 (5 bases). V gave up 4 bases and J gave up 7 bases, with 14 bases separating them. Germline CDR1 KGHSH, CDR2 LQKENI. The CDR3 is 14 amino acids. The CDR3 is CASSLQGITQPQHF. CDR3 bases: TGTGCCAGCTCACTTCAGGGTATCACCCAGCCCCAGCATTTT.

V gene TRBV4-1 combines with J gene TRBJ1-5, with no clear D. The CDR3 covers 15 residues. CDR1 is MGHRA, CDR2 YSYEKL, per germline. V was cut by 1 base and J by 5 bases, with 12 bases left in between. The CDR3 nucleotides read TGCGCCAGCAGCCAAGTCGACATGGCCGATCAGCCCCAGCATTTT. It specifies CASSQVDMADQPQHF.

The chain uses TRBV29-1 and TRBJ1-2; maybe TRBD1 (5 bases). Between the trimmed V and J ends, which lost 7 bases and 5 bases, there was a span of 11 bases. Germline loops: CDR1 SQVTM, CDR2 ANQGSEA. CDR3 length: 11 residues. The CDR3 nucleotides are TGCAGCGCCAGGGTAGTGTATGGCTACACCTTC. Protein: CSARVVYGYTF. Filled out from reference TRBV29-1 and TRBJ1-2, the complete variable domain reads SAVISQKPSRDICQRGTSLTIQCQVDSQVTMMFWYRQQPGQSLTLIATANQGSEATYESGFVIDKFPISRPNLTFSTLTVSNMSPEDSSIYLCSARVVYGYTFGSGTRLTVV.

CDR3 residues: CASSQASGAGAEDTQYF. The DNA of the CDR3 is TGTGCCAGCAGCCAAGCCTCGGGAGCGGGAGCGGAGGATACGCAGTATTTT. The V call is TRBV4-2, the J call TRBJ2-3; 8 bases match TRBD2. Germline values: CDR1 LGHNA, CDR2 YNFKEQ. V shed 1 base and J 6 bases; nucleotides not matched to a gene: 12. This CDR3 is 17 amino acids long.

This chain links TRBV4-2 with TRBJ1-2; D gene ambiguous. The CDR3 loop spans 14 amino acids. Trimming took 0 bases from V and 6 from J, leaving 11 bases between them. CDR1 is LGHNA, CDR2 YNFKEQ, per germline. CDR3 in amino acids: CASSQDPAANGYTF. The CDR3 DNA reads TGTGCCAGCAGCCAAGATCCTGCAGCGAATGGCTACACCTTC.

This clone was counted a single time. The chain joins TRBV27 to TRBJ1-5; 8 bases match TRBD1. There are 14 residues in the CDR3. Germline V gene lookup returns CDR1 MNHEY and CDR2 SMNVEV (reference sequence). J lost 4 bases, V lost 6 bases, and 5 bases had no gene match. For the CDR3, the DNA is TGTGCCAGCAGCTGGACAGGGAAAAATCAGCCCCAGCATTTT. Translation: CASSWTGKNQPQHF.

The chain recombines TRBV11-3 with TRBJ2-1; D perhaps matches TRBD2 (6 bases). The V gene lost 7 bases and the J gene lost 10 bases, with 17 bases spanning the gap. This CDR3 has 13 residues. Germline values: CDR1 SGHNT, CDR2 YENEEA. The DNA of the CDR3 is TGTGCCAGCACCGGATCCGCGGGGATAGAGCAGTTCTTC. This sequence encodes CASTGSAGIEQFF.

J is TRBJ2-7 and V is TRBV11-3; tentatively, D is TRBD1 (5 bases). V gave up 5 bases and J gave up 5 bases, with 16 bases separating them. CDR1 and CDR2 from the germline V gene are SGHNT and YENEEA. The CDR3 extends over 14 amino acids. The CDR3 DNA follows: TGTGCCAGCAGCCCCTACAGGAACATCCACGAGCAGTACTTC. Translating it yields CASSPYRNIHEQYF.

V and J are TRBV11-3 and TRBJ2-1; D may be TRBD2 (6 bases). The CDR3 is 17 residues long. Trimming removed 1 base from V and 0 bases from J, with 13 bases in between. CDR1 and CDR2 (germline): SGHNT, YENEEA. CDR3 loop: CASSLGGAVSSYNEQFF. CDR3 DNA sequence: TGTGCCAGCAGCTTAGGCGGGGCGGTAAGCTCCTACAATGAGCAGTTCTTC.

V usage is TRBV27 and J usage is TRBJ1-1; D perhaps matches TRBD1 (5 bases). The V gene's germline CDR1 is MNHEY and CDR2 SMNVEV (reference sequence). This CDR3 spans 15 amino acids. Trimming stripped 7 bases from V and 0 bases from J, with 15 bases between. The CDR3 DNA follows: TGTGCCAGCAAAAGGAAGACAGCGTTGAACACTGAAGCTTTCTTT. It translates to CASKRKTALNTEAFF.

The rearrangement joins TRBV27 to TRBJ2-1, with TRBD1 matching over 11 bases. V was clipped by 2 bases and J by 4 bases; unmatched bases: 7. Germline-derived CDR1 and CDR2 are MNHEY and SMNVEV (reference sequence). This CDR3 comprises 17 residues. CDR3 in amino acids: CASSLRWDRGTYNEQFF. The CDR3 coding sequence is TGTGCCAGCAGTTTACGTTGGGACAGGGGGACGTACAATGAGCAGTTCTTC.

The rearrangement uses TRBV6-5 and TRBJ1-6; 9 nucleotides agree with TRBD1. The germline gives CDR1 MNHEY, CDR2 SVGAGI. The CDR3 sequence is 14 residues long. V gave up 2 bases and J gave up 9 bases; unmatched junction bases: 2. The DNA for the CDR3 is TGTGCCAGCAGTTACGGGACAGGGAGTTCACCCCTCCACTTT. Amino acid sequence: CASSYGTGSSPLHF.

For the CDR3, the DNA is TGTGCCAGCAGCTCCATCGCAGGGGGATTCGGGAATGAGCAGTTCTTC. It specifies CASSSIAGGFGNEQFF. The V and J genes are TRBV11-2 and TRBJ2-1, with 7 bases that match TRBD1. In germline, CDR1 is SGHAT, CDR2 FQNNGV. With V trimmed by 4 bases and J by 7 bases, 13 bases remained unmatched. This CDR3 is 16 amino acids long.

The V call is TRBV12-3 or TRBV12-4, the J call TRBJ1-2; TRBD1 matches at 8 bases. This CDR3 contains 13 residues. J gave up 8 bases and V 6 bases, and 8 bases lay outside the gene matches. This CDR3 is CASRVTGAGGYTF. The CDR3 nucleotides read TGTGCCAGCAGAGTGACAGGGGCTGGGGGCTACACCTTC.

This clone was counted at least ten times. Other DNA sequences of this sample code for an identical CDR3. V usage is TRBV7-2 and J usage is TRBJ2-3; a weak D match, TRBD2 (6 bases). The CDR3 covers 14 residues. CDR1 SGHTA and CDR2 FQGNSA come from the germline V gene. V lost 1 base and J 3 bases, leaving 8 bases between the germline ends. The CDR3 protein is CASSLVRGTDTQYF. As DNA, the CDR3 is TGTGCCAGCAGCTTAGTGCGGGGAACAGATACGCAGTATTTT.

There are a few counts of this clone. The chain links TRBV9 to TRBJ1-1, with 9 bases matching TRBD1. Per germline, CDR1 SGDLS and CDR2 YYNGEE. Unmatched junction bases numbered 8, after V lost 4 bases and J lost 1 base. The CDR3 sequence is 16 residues long. The CDR3 DNA is TGTGCCAGCAGCACGGACAGGGGAAGGACGAACACTGAAGCTTTCTTT. It codes for CASSTDRGRTNTEAFF.

V usage is TRBV7-9 and J usage is TRBJ2-4; tentatively, D is TRBD2 (5 bases). Germline V CDR1 and CDR2: SEHNR, FQNEAQ (reference sequence). V dropped 8 bases and J dropped 0 bases, with 14 bases sitting between them. The CDR3 runs 15 residues. The CDR3 loop reads CASSGQRLAKNIQYF. For the CDR3, the DNA is TGTGCCAGCTCCGGCCAGCGGCTAGCCAAAAACATTCAGTACTTC. Supplemented by reference TRBV7-9 and TRBJ2-4, the full variable domain reads DTGVSQNPRHKITKRGQNVTFRCDPISEHNRLYWYRQTLGQGPEFLTYFQNEAQLEKSRLLSDRFSAERPKGSFSTLEIQRTEQGDSAMYLCASSGQRLAKNIQYFGAGTRLSVL.

This clone was detected a few times. J is TRBJ1-5 and V is TRBV30, with D tentatively TRBD1 (5 bases). Trimming cost V 4 bases and J 6 bases, with 13 bases left between them. Germline CDR1 and CDR2: GTSNPN and SVGIG (reference sequence). The CDR3 is 13 residues long. CDR3 protein: CAWKQASGQPQHF. The CDR3 DNA sequence: TGTGCCTGGAAACAGGCGTCAGGTCAGCCCCAGCATTTT.

This chain links TRBV7-2 with TRBJ1-5; 7 bases agree with TRBD1. Germline CDR1 reads SGHTA; CDR2 reads FQGNSA. This CDR3 has 16 residues. Trimming at V came to 1 base and at J to 5 bases, leaving 8 bases not matched to a gene. CDR3 residues: CASSLGGTAFHQPQHF. The DNA for the CDR3 is TGTGCCAGCAGCTTAGGAGGGACAGCGTTCCATCAGCCCCAGCATTTT.

The rearrangement joins TRBV4-1 to TRBJ1-5; tentative D call: TRBD1 (6 bases). V lost 3 bases and J 1 base, leaving 19 bases between the germline ends. Germline values: CDR1 MGHRA, CDR2 YSYEKL. The CDR3 loop spans 18 amino acids. The CDR3 DNA follows: TGCGCCAGCAGCCACCCGGGGGGGCGGGGAGTCAGCAATCAGCCCCAGCATTTT. Its protein is CASSHPGGRGVSNQPQHF.

This chain uses TRBV11-3 with TRBJ2-3, with D unclear. CDR3 length equals 14 residues. In germline, CDR1 is SGHNT, CDR2 YENEEA. Trimming left V 1 base short and J 2 bases short, with 7 bases between. CDR3 sequence reads: CASSLARYTDTQYF. CDR3 coding DNA: TGTGCCAGCAGCTTAGCCAGGTACACAGATACGCAGTATTTT.

The rearrangement joins TRBV29-1 to TRBJ1-2; TRBD1 agrees at 9 bases. Germline V gene sequence: CDR1 SQVTM, CDR2 ANQGSEA. The V gene end was trimmed by 2 bases and the J gene end by 3 bases; junction bases not matched to a gene: 4. The length of the CDR3 is 14 residues. The CDR3 is CSVEWDRVYYGYTF. Here the CDR3 DNA reads TGCAGCGTTGAATGGGACAGGGTCTACTATGGCTACACCTTC.

The chain is built from TRBV6-5 and TRBJ2-1; TRBD2 matches at 8 bases. The CDR3 is 16 amino acids. The J segment lost 9 bases and the V segment lost 0 bases, leaving 10 bases of the junction unmatched. In germline, CDR1 is MNHEY, CDR2 SVGAGI. The CDR3 sequence: CASSYSPGGPSVEQFF. The CDR3, as DNA: TGTGCCAGCAGTTACTCTCCGGGAGGGCCATCGGTTGAGCAGTTCTTC.

The chain links TRBV3-1 (or the pseudogene TRBV3-2) to TRBJ2-1, with D possibly matching TRBD2 (6 bases). Germline V gene lookup returns CDR1 LGHDT and CDR2 YNNKEL (reference sequence). The CDR3 consists of 13 residues. V lost 11 bases and J lost 4, with 15 bases in between. CDR3 in DNA: TGTGCCGCGGGGATGGGGTCGTACAATGAGCAGTTCTTC. It is translated as CAAGMGSYNEQFF.

The chain uses TRBV24-1 and TRBJ2-1; TRBD1 agrees at 8 bases. J was trimmed by 2 bases and V by 3 bases; bases with no gene match: 2. Germline lookup yields CDR1 KGHDR and CDR2 SFDVKD. This CDR3 spans 15 amino acids. This CDR3 is CATSDPGQAYNEQFF. The CDR3 DNA is TGTGCCACCAGTGATCCGGGACAGGCCTACAATGAGCAGTTCTTC.

The chain uses TRBV2 and TRBJ2-1; D uncertain. Germline V CDR1 and CDR2: SNHLY, FYNNEI. The CDR3 covers 14 residues. With 7 bases removed from V and 4 bases from J, the gap between germline ends came to 14 bases. The CDR3 region has the DNA TGTGCCAGCACCACCCAAGAACTTTACAATGAGCAGTTCTTC. Residues: CASTTQELYNEQFF. Using reference TRBV2 and TRBJ2-1 for the parts outside the CDR3, the full variable domain is EPEVTQTPSHQVTQMGQEVILRCVPISNHLYFYWYRQILGQKVEFLVSFYNNEISEKSEIFDDQFSVERPDGSNFTLKIRSTKLEDSAMYFCASTTQELYNEQFFGPGTRLTVL.